One T cell receptor beta chain is described in this entry. Its antigen is unidentified. This sample stems from a study of glioma-infiltrating T cells after dendritic cell vaccination. General study findings and limits: Longer survival after dendritic cell vaccination followed higher pretreatment TIL content.

The PCR used 60 V beta and 13 J beta primers. The data were produced by immunoSEQ multiplex PCR, yet TCRdb's version contains in-frame clones alone and is incomplete. The table has around 100,000 clones, roughly four fifths seen once. The V gene's germline CDR1 is KGHSH and CDR2 LQKENI. V lost 3 bases and J lost 4, with 12 bases in between. This CDR3 contains 14 residues. Time point: after dendritic cell vaccination, including at tumor progression/relapse. The chain uses TRBV18 and TRBJ1-1, with D perhaps TRBD1 (5 bases). The sample here was blood, taken after dendritic cell vaccination. The receptor was isolated from a human donor with glioblastoma. The CDR3 DNA sequence: TGTGCCAGCTCACCGCGGGGGGTGACCACTGAAGCTTTCTTT. It codes for CASSPRGVTTEAFF. The variable domain in full, completed from reference TRBV18 and TRBJ1-1, reads NAGVMQNPRHLVRRRGQEARLRCSPMKGHSHVYWYRQLPEEGLKFMVYLQKENIIDESGMPKERFSAEFPKEGPSILRIQQVVRGDSAAYFCASSPRGVTTEAFFGQGTRLTVV.